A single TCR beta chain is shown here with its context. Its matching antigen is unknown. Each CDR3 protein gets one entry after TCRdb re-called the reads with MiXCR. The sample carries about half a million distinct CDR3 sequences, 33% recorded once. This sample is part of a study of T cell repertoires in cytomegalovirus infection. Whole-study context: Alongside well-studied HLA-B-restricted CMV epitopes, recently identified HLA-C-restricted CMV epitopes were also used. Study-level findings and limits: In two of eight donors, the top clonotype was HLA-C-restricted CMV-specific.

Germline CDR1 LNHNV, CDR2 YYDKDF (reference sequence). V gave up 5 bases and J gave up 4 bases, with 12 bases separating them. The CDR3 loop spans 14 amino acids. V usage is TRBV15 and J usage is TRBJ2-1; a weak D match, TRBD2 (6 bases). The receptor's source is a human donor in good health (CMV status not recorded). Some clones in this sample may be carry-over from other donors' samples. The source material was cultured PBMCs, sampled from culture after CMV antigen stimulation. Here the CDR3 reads CATSPRTNYNEQFF. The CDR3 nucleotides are TGTGCCACCAGCCCACGGACTAATTACAATGAGCAGTTCTTC.